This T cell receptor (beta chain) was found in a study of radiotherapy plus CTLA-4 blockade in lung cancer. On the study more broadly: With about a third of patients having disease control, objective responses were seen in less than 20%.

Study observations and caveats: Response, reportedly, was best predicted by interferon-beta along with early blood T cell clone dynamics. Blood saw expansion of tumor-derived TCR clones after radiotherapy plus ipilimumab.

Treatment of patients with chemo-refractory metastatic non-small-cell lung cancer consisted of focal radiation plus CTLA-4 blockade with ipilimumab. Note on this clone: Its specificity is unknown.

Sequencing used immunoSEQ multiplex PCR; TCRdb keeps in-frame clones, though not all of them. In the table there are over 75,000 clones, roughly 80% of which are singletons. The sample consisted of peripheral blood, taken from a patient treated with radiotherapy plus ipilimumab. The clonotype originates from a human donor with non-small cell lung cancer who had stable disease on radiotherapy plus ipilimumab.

The CDR3 sequence is CASSIGGELKTQYF. DNA for the CDR3: TGTGCCAGTAGTATAGGTGGGGAATTAAAGACCCAGTACTTC. The J gene is TRBJ2-5, the V gene TRBV19; D unclear. The CDR3 has 14 residues. CDR1 is LNHDA, CDR2 SQIVND, per germline (reference sequence). V lost 1 base and J 6 bases, leaving 12 bases between the germline ends.